This T cell receptor beta chain was retrieved from a study of blood T cell repertoires in COVID-19 (dated by TCRdb to about 2020). Context from the whole study: Collaborator samples came from the United States, Italy and Spain and covered acute and convalescent phases of COVID-19. The material from the prospective study consisted of cDNA or gDNA derived from T cells, B-cell-depleted T cells, or PBMCs. Sample metadata almost always included a de-identified subject ID, COVID-19 status, age in years and sex. The samples were drawn from the first 160 participants of the ongoing ImmuneRACE study and from over 950 subjects provided by 6 global collaborators. Subjects who had been exposed to COVID-19, were actively infected with it, or had recovered from it provided the deeply sampled blood TCRbeta repertoires that made up the dataset. Where HLA class I and class II types were available, the types were taken from metadata supplied by the sample provider, not from assay-based typing. The repertoires were made available in a free public database intended to serve as a resource for research on the immune response to SARS-CoV-2. The paper as a whole reports these results and caveats: Clinical and demographic metadata were provided uncurated, with the amount varying by source and participant.

Another Seattle source contributed samples from volunteer blood donors who had recovered from COVID-19. Whole blood was collected in K2EDTA tubes by collaborating institutions according to the institutions' own protocols. For TCRbeta analysis, collaborators shipped samples in one of three forms: frozen whole blood, isolated PBMCs, or DNA extracted from either of those sample types. The CDR3 sequence holds 14 residues, the cysteine and phenylalanine included. Of all the DNA, just the CDR3 is kept, 42 bases in frame from base 1. V is reduced by 5 bases and J by 7 bases, leaving a spacing of 18 bases between them. CDR1 and CDR2 are read off the germline V gene as SGHTA and FQGNSA. TCRbeta CDR3 regions were amplified from genomic DNA by means of the immunoSEQ Assay, a bias-controlled multiplex PCR. Processing in the source paper ran as follows. The number of nucleated cells in each sample was estimated by amplification of reference gene primers within the assay. To quantify the absolute abundance of each unique TCRbeta CDR3 rearrangement, sequence reads were collapsed and filtered. For each sample, productive Simpson clonality was calculated as the square root of Simpson's diversity index over productive rearrangements. What TCRdb holds here is the immuneACCESS table cut down to in-frame rearrangements. Part of the clones is not present; checked against another copy, under half of the missing clones reflect an unresolved V gene, and the others are unexplained. V, J and clone size reflect that table, while D and trimming were determined from the DNA. This sample lists under 300,000 clones; approximately 83% were detected once. Of the sample, 7.5% to 10% is held by the ten largest clones.

As for this clone: No antigen is known for it. The input lacks base qualities; no much larger clone sits a single base away.

The sequence links TRBV7-2 to TRBJ2-7, and perhaps TRBD2 as D gene, on 6 matching bases. The origin of this receptor is a woman aged 50 to 60 who had recovered from COVID-19. Sequencing used peripheral blood. The DNA reads as follows: TGTGCCAGCAGCCACGCCGAGGGCGCGGGGGAGCAGTACTTC. This gives the protein CASSHAEGAGEQYF.